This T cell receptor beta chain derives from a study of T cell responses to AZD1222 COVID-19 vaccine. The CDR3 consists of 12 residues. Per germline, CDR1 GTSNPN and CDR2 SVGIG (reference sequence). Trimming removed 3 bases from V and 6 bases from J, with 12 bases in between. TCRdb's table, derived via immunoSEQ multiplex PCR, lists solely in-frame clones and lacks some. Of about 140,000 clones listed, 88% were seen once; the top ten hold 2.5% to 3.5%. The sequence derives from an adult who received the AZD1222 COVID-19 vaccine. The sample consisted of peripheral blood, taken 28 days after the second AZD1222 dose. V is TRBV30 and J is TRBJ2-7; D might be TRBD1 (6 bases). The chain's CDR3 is CAWSFRQAEQYF. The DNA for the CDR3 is TGTGCCTGGAGCTTCAGACAGGCCGAGCAGTACTTC.